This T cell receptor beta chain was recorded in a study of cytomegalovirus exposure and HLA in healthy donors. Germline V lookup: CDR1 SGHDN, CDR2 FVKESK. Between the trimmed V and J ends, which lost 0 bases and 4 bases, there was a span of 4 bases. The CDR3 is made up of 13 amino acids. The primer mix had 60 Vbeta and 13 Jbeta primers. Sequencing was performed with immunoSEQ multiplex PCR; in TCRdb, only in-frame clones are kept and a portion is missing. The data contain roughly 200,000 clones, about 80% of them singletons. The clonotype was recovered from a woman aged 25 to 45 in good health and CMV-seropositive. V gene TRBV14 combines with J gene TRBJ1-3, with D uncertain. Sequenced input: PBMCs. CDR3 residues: CASSQEAGNTIYF. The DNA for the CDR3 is TGTGCCAGCAGCCAAGAAGCAGGAAACACCATATATTTT.